This T cell receptor (beta chain) derives from a study of radiation and T cells in renal cell carcinoma. The method was immunoSEQ multiplex PCR; TCRdb's version includes in-frame clones alone and lacks a portion of them. The table records about 140,000 clones, over 80% of them present only once. Per the germline V gene, CDR1 is SGHTA and CDR2 is FQGNSA. V was pared by 5 bases and J by 4 bases, with 11 bases between. This CDR3 has 13 amino acids. Time point described: baseline pretreatment blood. Described treatment: 15 Gy SBRT to primary tumor, nephrectomy 4 weeks later. Serial blood draws occurred at baseline and 2 and 4 weeks post-SBRT.

The chain combines TRBV7-2 with TRBJ1-2; possibly TRBD1 for D (6 bases). Sequencing was performed on blood, taken from a patient whose treatment included radiotherapy and nephrectomy. This clonotype was sampled from a woman in her fifties or sixties with renal cell carcinoma. The CDR3 loop is CASSPRGGYGYTF. The CDR3 DNA sequence: TGTGCCAGCAGCCCCAGAGGGGGCTATGGCTACACCTTC. The full variable domain, in which reference TRBV7-2 and TRBJ1-2 provide the parts outside the CDR3, is GAGVSQSPSNKVTEKGKDVELRCDPISGHTALYWYRQSLGQGLEFLIYFQGNSAPDKSGLPSDRFSAERTGGSVSTLTIQRTQQEDSAVYLCASSPRGGYGYTFGSGTRLTVV.